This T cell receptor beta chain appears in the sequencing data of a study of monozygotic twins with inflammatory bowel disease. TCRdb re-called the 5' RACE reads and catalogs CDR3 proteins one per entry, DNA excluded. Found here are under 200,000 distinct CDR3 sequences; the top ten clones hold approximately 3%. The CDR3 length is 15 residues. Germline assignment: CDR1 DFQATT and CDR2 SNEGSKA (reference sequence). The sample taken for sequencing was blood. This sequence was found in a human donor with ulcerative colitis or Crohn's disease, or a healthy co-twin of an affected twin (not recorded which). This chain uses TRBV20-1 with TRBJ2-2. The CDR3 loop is CSATQLGSNTGELFF.